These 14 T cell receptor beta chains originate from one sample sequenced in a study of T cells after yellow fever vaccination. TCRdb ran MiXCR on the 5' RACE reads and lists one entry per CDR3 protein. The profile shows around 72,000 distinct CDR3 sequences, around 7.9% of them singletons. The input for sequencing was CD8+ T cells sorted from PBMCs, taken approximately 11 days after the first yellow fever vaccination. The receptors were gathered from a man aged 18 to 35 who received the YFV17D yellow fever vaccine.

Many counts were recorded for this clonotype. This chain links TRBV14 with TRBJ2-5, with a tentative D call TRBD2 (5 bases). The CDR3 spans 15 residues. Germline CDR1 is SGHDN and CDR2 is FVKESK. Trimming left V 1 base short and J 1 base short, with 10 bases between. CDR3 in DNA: TGTGCCAGCAGCCAAGTGCGGGCGGGCCAAGAGACCCAGTACTTC. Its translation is CASSQVRAGQETQYF. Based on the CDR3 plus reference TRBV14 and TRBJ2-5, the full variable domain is EAGVTQFPSHSVIEKGQTVTLRCDPISGHDNLYWYRRVMGKEIKFLLHFVKESKQDESGMPNNRFLAERTGGTYSTLKVQPAELEDSGVYFCASSQVRAGQETQYFGPGTRLLVL.

Here the CDR3 reads CAWARKSGELFF. Here the CDR3 DNA reads TGTGCCTGGGCCAGAAAGTCCGGGGAGCTGTTTTTT. This sequence joins TRBV30 and TRBJ2-2; D uncertain. Germline V gene data show CDR1 as GTSNPN and CDR2 as SVGIG (reference sequence). V was pared by 5 bases and J by 6 bases, with 10 bases between. This CDR3 has 12 amino acids. The full variable domain, rest sourced from reference TRBV30 and TRBJ2-2, is SQTIHQWPATLVQPVGSPLSLECTVEGTSNPNLYWYRQAAGRGLQLLFYSVGIGQISSEVPQNLSASRPQDRQFILSSKKLLLSDSGFYLCAWARKSGELFFGEGSRLTVL.

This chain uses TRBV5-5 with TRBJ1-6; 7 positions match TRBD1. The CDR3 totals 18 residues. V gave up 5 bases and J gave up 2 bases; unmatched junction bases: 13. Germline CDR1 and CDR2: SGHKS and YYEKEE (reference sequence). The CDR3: CASRHTLEGAPYNSPLHF. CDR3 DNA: TGTGCCAGCAGGCATACGCTAGAGGGGGCGCCCTATAATTCACCCCTCCACTTT. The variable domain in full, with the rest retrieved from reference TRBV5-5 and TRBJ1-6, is DAGVTQSPTHLIKTRGQQVTLRCSPISGHKSVSWYQQVLGQGPQFIFQYYEKEERGRGNFPDRFSARQFPNYSSELNVNALLLGDSALYLCASRHTLEGAPYNSPLHFGNGTRLTVT.

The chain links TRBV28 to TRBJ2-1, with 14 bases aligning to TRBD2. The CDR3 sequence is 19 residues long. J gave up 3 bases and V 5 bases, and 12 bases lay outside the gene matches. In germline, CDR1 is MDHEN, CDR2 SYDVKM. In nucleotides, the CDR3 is TGTGCCAGCAGTCCTTGGACTAGCGGGGGGCCCTCCCGCTACAATGAGCAGTTCTTC. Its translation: CASSPWTSGGPSRYNEQFF. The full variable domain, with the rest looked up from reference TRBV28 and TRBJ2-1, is DVKVTQSSRYLVKRTGEKVFLECVQDMDHENMFWYRQDPGLGLRLIYFSYDVKMKEKGDIPEGYSVSREKKERFSLILESASTNQTSMYLCASSPWTSGGPSRYNEQFFGPGTRLTVL.

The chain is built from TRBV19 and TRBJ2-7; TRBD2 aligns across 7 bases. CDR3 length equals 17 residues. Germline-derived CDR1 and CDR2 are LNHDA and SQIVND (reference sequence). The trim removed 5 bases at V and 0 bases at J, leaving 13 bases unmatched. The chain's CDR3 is CASSPGLTTQYSYEQYV. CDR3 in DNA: TGTGCCAGTAGTCCGGGACTAACTACCCAGTACTCCTACGAGCAGTACGTC.

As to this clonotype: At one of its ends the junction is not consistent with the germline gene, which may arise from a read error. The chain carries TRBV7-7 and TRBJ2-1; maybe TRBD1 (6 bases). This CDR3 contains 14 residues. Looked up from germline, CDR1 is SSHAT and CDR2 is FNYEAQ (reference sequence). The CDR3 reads CASSPRTDSNEQFF. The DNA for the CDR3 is TGTGCTAGCAGCCCCAGGACGGACAGCAATGAGCAGTTCTTC.

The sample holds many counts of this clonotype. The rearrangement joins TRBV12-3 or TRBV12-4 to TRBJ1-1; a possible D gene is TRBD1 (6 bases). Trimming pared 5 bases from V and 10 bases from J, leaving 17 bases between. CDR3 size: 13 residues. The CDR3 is CASSRGQTRTAFF. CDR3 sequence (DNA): TGTGCCAGCAGTCGAGGACAGACGCGAACAGCTTTCTTT.

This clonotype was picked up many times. As DNA, the CDR3 is TGCGCCAGCAGCCAAGAGGGACAGGGGTTTCAGCCCCAGCATTTT. It yields the protein CASSQEGQGFQPQHF. The chain carries TRBV4-1 and TRBJ1-5, with 10 bases that match TRBD1. Trimming at V came to 0 bases and at J to 6 bases, leaving 2 bases not matched to a gene. Germline CDR1 and CDR2: MGHRA and YSYEKL. The CDR3 has 15 residues.

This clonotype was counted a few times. The CDR3 is CASSDGTGYEQYF. DNA of the CDR3: TGCGCCAGCAGTGACGGCACGGGCTACGAGCAGTACTTC. The rearrangement joins TRBV10-2 to TRBJ2-7, with D uncertain. Germline loops: CDR1 WSHSY, CDR2 SAAADI. CDR3 length: 13 amino acids. V was shortened by 3 bases and J by 3 bases, with 9 bases between the two germline ends.

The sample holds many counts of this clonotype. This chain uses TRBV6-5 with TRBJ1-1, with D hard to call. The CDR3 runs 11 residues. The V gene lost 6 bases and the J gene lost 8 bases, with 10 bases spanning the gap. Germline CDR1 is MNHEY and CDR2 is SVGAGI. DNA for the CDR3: TGTGCCAGCAGCTACCACGCAGAAGCTTTCTTT. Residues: CASSYHAEAFF.

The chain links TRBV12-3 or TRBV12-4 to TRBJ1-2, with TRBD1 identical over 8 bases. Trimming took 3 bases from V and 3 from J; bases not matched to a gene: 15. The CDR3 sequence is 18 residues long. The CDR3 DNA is TGTGCCAGCAGTTTGGAGGGTCAGGGGGCGCGGATCGACTATGGCTACACCTTC. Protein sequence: CASSLEGQGARIDYGYTF.

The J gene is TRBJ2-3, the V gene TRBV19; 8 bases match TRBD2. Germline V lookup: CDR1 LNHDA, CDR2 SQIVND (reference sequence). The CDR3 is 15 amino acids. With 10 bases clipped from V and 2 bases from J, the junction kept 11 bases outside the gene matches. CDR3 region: CATARGGSTTDTQYF. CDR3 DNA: TGTGCCACCGCCCGGGGGGGGTCTACCACAGATACGCAGTATTTT.

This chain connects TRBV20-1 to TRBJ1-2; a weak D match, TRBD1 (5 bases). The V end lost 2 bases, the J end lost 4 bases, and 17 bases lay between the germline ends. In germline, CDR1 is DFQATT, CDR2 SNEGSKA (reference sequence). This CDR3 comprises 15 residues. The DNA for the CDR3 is TGCAGTGCTAGACCAAAGATCAGGGACTCCTATGGCTACACCTTC. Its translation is CSARPKIRDSYGYTF.

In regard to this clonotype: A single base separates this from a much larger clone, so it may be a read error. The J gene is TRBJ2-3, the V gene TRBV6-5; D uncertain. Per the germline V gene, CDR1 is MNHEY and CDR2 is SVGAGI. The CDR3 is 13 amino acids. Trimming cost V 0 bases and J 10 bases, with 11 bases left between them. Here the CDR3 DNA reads TGTGCCAGCAGTTACTCGGTATACGATGCGCAGTATTTT. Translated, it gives CASSYSVYDAQYF.